This T cell receptor beta chain is drawn from a study of blood T cell repertoires in COVID-19. This CDR3 spans 15 amino acids. The V gene lost 1 base and the J gene lost 0 bases, with 13 bases spanning the gap. In germline, CDR1 is GTSNPN, CDR2 SVGIG (reference sequence). Each participant's cohort was designated according to participant-reported clinical history. All exposed participants met a person with COVID-19 within 2 weeks before entering the study. Per the original methods: Amplification from reference gene primers served as the basis for estimated nucleated cell counts. Repertoires were generated with immunoSEQ multiplex PCR, while TCRdb's copy carries only in-frame clones and drops some. The D gene and trimming were derived from the DNA, and the V and J assignments and clone size from that table. The data show nearly 300,000 clones, 89% seen once.

The sample taken for sequencing was PBMCs or T cells enriched from blood (not recorded which). The source is a woman aged 50 to 65 who had been exposed to COVID-19. The gene calls are TRBV30 and TRBJ2-7, with D perhaps matching TRBD1 (6 bases). The DNA for the CDR3 is TGTGCCTGGAGTGAGGGGGTCCTTAGCTCCTACGAGCAGTACTTC. It encodes CAWSEGVLSSYEQYF.